This is a list of T cell receptor beta chains from one sample in a study of T cell responses to AZD1222 COVID-19 vaccine. Assay used: immunoSEQ multiplex PCR; TCRdb lists only in-frame clones, some missing. The table records some 100,000 clones, 85% to 90% of them present only once. Sequenced material: peripheral blood, taken 28 days after the second AZD1222 dose. The receptors stem from an adult who received the AZD1222 COVID-19 vaccine. The CDR3 runs from the conserved cysteine through the conserved F or W. D genes are given only for firm matches.

CDR3	D	J	V
CASSPGDRFYSGNTIYF	TRBD1	TRBJ1-3	TRBV18
CASSLTGENQPQHF	TRBD1	TRBJ1-5	TRBV5-1
CASSLPGQDTDDSNQPQHF	TRBD1	TRBJ1-5	TRBV7-6
CASSLDTGELFF	-	TRBJ2-2	TRBV7-3
CASSWSGPRHTEAFF	-	TRBJ1-1	TRBV5-1
CASSSTGRGNTIYF	-	TRBJ1-3	TRBV7-2
CASSEPQGQENIQYF	-	TRBJ2-4	TRBV19
CASSKRGGATNEKLFF	-	TRBJ1-4	TRBV3-1/TRBV3-2
CASKPSGLTGELFF	TRBD2	TRBJ2-2	TRBV7-3
CASGLAVTGELFF	TRBD2	TRBJ2-2	TRBV7-9
CASSEASGTYNEQFF	TRBD2	TRBJ2-1	TRBV6-1
CARTAGGSNYGYTF	-	TRBJ1-2	TRBV5-1
CASRLGTGRGYTF	TRBD1	TRBJ1-2	TRBV27
CASSLDWAESSTSF	-	TRBJ2-7	TRBV5-4
CASGFKSGRAHEQYF	TRBD2	TRBJ2-7	TRBV12-5
CASSRRNNYGYTF	-	TRBJ1-2	TRBV12-3/TRBV12-4
CASSSGGSRNTIYF	-	TRBJ1-3	TRBV6-5
CSVVAWTGGRNPYNEQFF	-	TRBJ2-1	TRBV29-1
CASSQDWTGTGHEQYF	TRBD1	TRBJ2-7	TRBV4-3
CASSIWWGGKNIQYF	TRBD2	TRBJ2-4	TRBV19
CASSLSRTDTQYF	-	TRBJ2-3	TRBV12-3/TRBV12-4
CASSHTRGMVELKSYEQYF	-	TRBJ2-7	TRBV2
CASSQVWQGAYGYTF	TRBD1	TRBJ1-2	TRBV4-3
CSVQLQGIGTEAFF	-	TRBJ1-1	TRBV29-1
CASWKSAGGSYNEQFF	TRBD2	TRBJ2-1	TRBV19
CASSSTGSGNTIYF	-	TRBJ1-3	TRBV5-6
CAWSDSLETQYF	-	TRBJ2-5	TRBV30
CASSLRTSGDTQYF	TRBD2	TRBJ2-3	TRBV7-9
CASSMRDDEQYF	-	TRBJ2-7	TRBV19
CATRDTMNTEAFF	-	TRBJ1-1	TRBV19
CASSRGSGAPGGYTF	-	TRBJ1-2	TRBV14
CASSGQTSGEYEQYF	TRBD2	TRBJ2-7	TRBV10-2
CASSESNRGGETQYF	TRBD1	TRBJ2-5	TRBV13
CASSISALGVAGANVLTF	-	TRBJ2-6	TRBV19
CASSYLGSNQPQHF	-	TRBJ1-5	TRBV19
CASSLAAGGPTDTQYF	TRBD2	TRBJ2-3	TRBV5-4
CASSLVGGGTDTQYF	-	TRBJ2-3	TRBV11-2
CASSYGTAYNEQFF	TRBD1	TRBJ2-1	TRBV5-4
CASSLDRSGGVPDTQYF	TRBD2	TRBJ2-3	TRBV7-2